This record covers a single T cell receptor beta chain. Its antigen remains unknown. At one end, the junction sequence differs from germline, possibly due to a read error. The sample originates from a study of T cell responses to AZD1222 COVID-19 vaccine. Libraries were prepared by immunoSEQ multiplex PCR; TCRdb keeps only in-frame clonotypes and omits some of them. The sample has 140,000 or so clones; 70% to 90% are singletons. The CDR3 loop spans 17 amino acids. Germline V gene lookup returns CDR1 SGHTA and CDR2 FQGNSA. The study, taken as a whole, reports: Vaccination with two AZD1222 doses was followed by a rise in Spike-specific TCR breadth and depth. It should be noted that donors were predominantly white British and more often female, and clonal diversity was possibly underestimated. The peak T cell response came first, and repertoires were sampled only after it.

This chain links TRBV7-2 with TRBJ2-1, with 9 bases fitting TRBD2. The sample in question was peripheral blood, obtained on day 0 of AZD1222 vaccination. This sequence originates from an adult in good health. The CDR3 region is CASSLYSGRNPYHEQFF. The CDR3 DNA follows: TGTGCCAGCAGCTTATATAGCGGGAGAAACCCCTACCATGAGCAGTTCTTC. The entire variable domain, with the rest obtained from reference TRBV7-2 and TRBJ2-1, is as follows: GAGVSQSPSNKVTEKGKDVELRCDPISGHTALYWYRQSLGQGLEFLIYFQGNSAPDKSGLPSDRFSAERTGGSVSTLTIQRTQQEDSAVYLCASSLYSGRNPYHEQFFGPGTRLTVL.